This TCR beta chain comes out of a study of vaccination and CD4 T cells after COVID-19. Study-level findings and limits: Analysis of convalescent patients found that 304 of 307 vaccine-specific clones were spike mono-reactive.

Described treatment: approximately 9-day PBMC culture with coronavirus spike peptide pools or control peptides (ViraFEST assay). Comments on this clonotype: Its antigen remains unknown.

Sequenced with the Oncomine TCR Beta short-read assay was DNA taken from cultured CD4+ T cells. Via MiXCR, TCRdb re-called the PCR reads, giving one row per CDR3 protein. This sample carries roughly 16,000 distinct CDR3 sequences, around 47% of them seen once, and the ten largest clones take about 4%. This clonotype was sampled from a human donor who had recovered from COVID-19. The specimen was CD4+ T cells from blood, cultured in vitro.

The CDR3 here is CASSENTGELFF. CDR3 DNA sequence: TGTGCCAGCAGCGAAAACACCGGGGAGCTGTTTTTT. The J gene is TRBJ2-2, the V gene TRBV11-3; D not resolved. Germline lookup yields CDR1 SGHNT and CDR2 YENEEA. CDR3 length equals 12 residues. V gave up 5 bases and J gave up 2 bases, with 3 bases separating them.